The 27 T cell receptor beta chains presented below share a single source sample, sequenced in a study of patients and donors after allogeneic stem cell transplantation. MiXCR was run by TCRdb on the RT-PCR reads, yielding one entry per CDR3 protein. The table shows about 150,000 distinct CDR3 sequences, with roughly 24% occurring only once. Sequenced input: blood, either unsorted or a sorted T cell fraction (not recorded which). All receptors come from a human donor who was either an allogeneic HSCT recipient or a stem cell or donor lymphocyte infusion donor (not recorded which). It is not recorded whose cells these are; they may come from a transplant donor.

For the CDR3, the DNA is TGCGCCAGCAGCTTTCAGGGTACCAGACCCGGACAAGAGACCCAGTACTTC. This sequence encodes CASSFQGTRPGQETQYF. This rearrangement joins TRBV5-1 to TRBJ2-5; tentatively, D is TRBD1 (5 bases). The germline CDR1 and CDR2 sequences are SGHRS and YFSETQ. Trimming stripped 2 bases from V and 2 bases from J, with 19 bases between. The CDR3 totals 17 residues.

V and J are TRBV5-5 and TRBJ2-1; the match to TRBD1 covers 7 bases. Germline V CDR1 and CDR2: SGHKS, YYEKEE (reference sequence). V was pared by 5 bases and J by 4 bases, with 9 bases of the junction left unmatched. This CDR3 is built from 15 residues. Written as DNA, the CDR3 is TGTGCCAGCAGGTATATCACGGGACAGTACAATGAGCAGTTCTTC. Translation gives CASRYITGQYNEQFF.

The V call is TRBV7-2, the J call TRBJ2-3; TRBD1 might be the D (6 bases). Germline CDR1 reads SGHTA; CDR2 reads FQGNSA. V dropped 0 bases and J dropped 3 bases, with 13 bases sitting between them. The CDR3 runs 16 residues. The CDR3 loop is CASSLAILRGTDTQYF. The CDR3 bases are TGTGCCAGCAGCTTAGCGATACTCAGGGGTACAGATACGCAGTATTTT.

The chain is built from TRBV12-3 or TRBV12-4 and TRBJ2-7, with 10 bases fitting TRBD1. V was clipped by 6 bases and J by 2 bases; unmatched bases: 7. There are 15 residues in the CDR3. The CDR3 spells CASSKGQGSPYEQYF. CDR3 coding DNA: TGTGCCAGCAGCAAGGGACAGGGGTCCCCCTACGAGCAGTACTTC.

This clonotype turned up a few times. This chain uses TRBV7-2 with TRBJ2-2; the D is unclear. CDR3 length: 15 amino acids. Germline V gives CDR1 SGHTA, CDR2 FQGNSA. V was clipped by 5 bases and J by 7 bases, with 17 bases between them. The CDR3 here is CASSPVGSRVGELFF. DNA of the CDR3: TGTGCCAGCAGCCCCGTCGGCTCCCGGGTCGGGGAGCTGTTTTTT.

This clonotype occurred a few times. The chain recombines TRBV27 with TRBJ1-1; possibly TRBD1 for D (6 bases). This CDR3 contains 14 residues. Germline lookup yields CDR1 MNHEY and CDR2 SMNVEV (reference sequence). V was trimmed by 3 bases and J by 1 base, leaving 9 bases between them. In DNA, the CDR3 is TGTGCCAGCAGTTTCAGGGGCCAGAACACTGAAGCTTTCTTT. This gives the protein CASSFRGQNTEAFF.

The chain couples TRBV5-1 to TRBJ2-1; 9 bases agree with TRBD1. The CDR3 has 15 amino acids. The trim removed 0 bases at V and 7 bases at J, leaving 5 bases unmatched. From germline, CDR1 is SGHRS and CDR2 YFSETQ. CDR3 sequence: CASSLEQGAMNEQFF. The CDR3, as DNA: TGCGCCAGCAGCTTGGAACAGGGGGCCATGAATGAGCAGTTCTTC.

This chain connects TRBV5-1 to TRBJ1-5; 7 nucleotides line up with TRBD1. This CDR3 is 14 amino acids long. CDR1 and CDR2 (germline): SGHRS, YFSETQ. V trimming: 4 bases; J trimming: 3 bases; junction bases outside the gene matches: 4. CDR3 sequence (DNA): TGCGCCAGCAGCGACGACAGGGCCAATCAGCCCCAGCATTTT. Protein product: CASSDDRANQPQHF.

The gene calls are TRBV5-1 and TRBJ2-5; 8 nucleotides match TRBD2. The CDR3 has 17 amino acids. The V gene's germline CDR1 is SGHRS and CDR2 YFSETQ. The V gene end was trimmed by 4 bases and the J gene end by 0 bases; junction bases not matched to a gene: 11. In DNA form, the CDR3 reads TGCGCCAGCAGCCCCTGGACTAGCTCATCGTACCAAGAGACCCAGTACTTC. This sequence encodes CASSPWTSSSYQETQYF. Drawing the rest from reference TRBV5-1 and TRBJ2-5, the complete variable domain is KAGVTQTPRYLIKTRGQQVTLSCSPISGHRSVSWYQQTPGQGLQFLFEYFSETQRNKGNFPGRFSGRQFSNSRSEMNVSTLELGDSALYLCASSPWTSSSYQETQYFGPGTRLLVL.

The chain recombines TRBV20-1 with TRBJ1-4; weak D call: TRBD1 (6 bases). CDR1 and CDR2 (germline): DFQATT, SNEGSKA (reference sequence). V was trimmed by 0 bases and J by 7 bases, leaving 15 bases between them. The CDR3 runs 15 residues. The CDR3 loop is CSAREGGSVIEKLFF. The CDR3 DNA sequence: TGCAGTGCTAGAGAAGGGGGGAGTGTTATTGAAAAACTGTTTTTT.

The J gene is TRBJ1-1, the V gene TRBV4-3, with a weak D call TRBD1 (5 bases). Per germline, CDR1 LGHNA and CDR2 YSLEER. The V end lost 3 bases, the J end lost 1 base, and 18 bases lay between the germline ends. The CDR3 consists of 17 residues. The CDR3 region has the DNA TGCGCCAGCAGCCAGGGAAGGTTTGGGACGCCGAACACTGAAGCTTTCTTT. Translation gives CASSQGRFGTPNTEAFF.

DNA for the CDR3: TGTGCCAGCTCACCACGGCGGGGGACGAACACCGGGGAGCTGTTTTTT. Translated, it gives CASSPRRGTNTGELFF. This chain links TRBV18 with TRBJ2-2; 7 bases map to TRBD2. The CDR3 is made up of 16 amino acids. Trimming removed 1 base from V and 0 bases from J; junction bases left unmatched: 2. Germline CDR1 KGHSH, CDR2 LQKENI. The full variable domain, completed using reference TRBV18 and TRBJ2-2, is NAGVMQNPRHLVRRRGQEARLRCSPMKGHSHVYWYRQLPEEGLKFMVYLQKENIIDESGMPKERFSAEFPKEGPSILRIQQVVRGDSAAYFCASSPRRGTNTGELFFGEGSRLTVL.

This clonotype has at least ten counts. The chain links TRBV20-1 to TRBJ1-4; a weak D match, TRBD1 (5 bases). The CDR3 sequence is 12 residues long. Germline V gives CDR1 DFQATT, CDR2 SNEGSKA (reference sequence). V lost 5 bases and J lost 3, with 7 bases in between. CDR3 DNA sequence: TGCAGTGCTCACAGGCCTAATGAAAAACTGTTTTTT. Protein sequence: CSAHRPNEKLFF.

This clonotype has more than one count but fewer than ten. The gene calls are TRBV5-1 and TRBJ2-3, with TRBD2 matching 9 bases. Germline trimming cut 4 bases from V and 1 base from J; bases unmatched to any gene: 4. Germline CDR1 reads SGHRS; CDR2 reads YFSETQ. The CDR3 runs to 15 residues. The CDR3 protein is CASSAASGGTDTQYF. CDR3 nucleotides: TGCGCCAGCAGCGCTGCTAGCGGGGGCACAGATACGCAGTATTTT.

This clonotype has just a few counts. The gene calls are TRBV15 and TRBJ2-3; 10 bases agree with TRBD2. Germline V gene data show CDR1 as LNHNV and CDR2 as YYDKDF (reference sequence). The CDR3 sequence is 13 residues long. The ends lost 9 bases at V and 6 bases at J; junction bases unmatched: 6. Here the CDR3 DNA reads TGTGCCACGCGACTAGCGGGTGCGGATACGCAGTATTTT. Protein: CATRLAGADTQYF.

V is TRBV5-1 and J is TRBJ2-5; D not certain. V lost 7 bases, J lost 4 bases, and 11 bases lay in between. The length of the CDR3 is 12 residues. The V gene's germline CDR1 is SGHRS and CDR2 YFSETQ. DNA of the CDR3: TGCGCCAGCGGCTCTACGGGAGAGACCCAGTACTTC. It codes for CASGSTGETQYF.

The chain combines TRBV2 with TRBJ2-7; 11 bases align to TRBD1. CDR1 and CDR2 (germline): SNHLY, FYNNEI. CDR3 length: 13 residues. V lost 7 bases and J lost 4; bases outside the gene matches: 3. Here the CDR3 DNA reads TGTGCCAGCATCAGGGACAGGGGGTACGAGCAGTACTTC. It yields the protein CASIRDRGYEQYF.

This clonotype turned up a few times. CDR3 sequence (DNA): TGTGCCAGCAGCCACTCGGGACAGTACAATGAGCAGTTCTTC. It encodes CASSHSGQYNEQFF. The chain recombines TRBV12-3 or TRBV12-4 with TRBJ2-1, with 7 bases that match TRBD1. The V and J ends lost 6 bases and 4 bases, in that order; junction bases with no gene match: 6. The CDR3 consists of 14 residues.

This sequence joins TRBV10-3 and TRBJ2-5; weak D call: TRBD1 (5 bases). This CDR3 comprises 14 residues. Germline values: CDR1 ENHRY, CDR2 SYGVKD. Deletions cut 2 bases from V and 2 bases from J, with 9 bases between. The CDR3 loop is CAISERGAQETQYF. For the CDR3, the DNA is TGTGCCATCAGTGAGCGTGGGGCACAAGAGACCCAGTACTTC.

The chain joins TRBV25-1 to TRBJ1-3, with D perhaps TRBD1 (5 bases). CDR3 length: 14 residues. Trimming shortened V by 3 bases and J by 0 bases, and 6 bases separated the two germline ends. Germline CDR1 and CDR2: MGHDK and SYGVNS. CDR3 region: CASSDRASGNTIYF. Written as DNA, the CDR3 is TGTGCCAGCAGTGACAGGGCCTCTGGAAACACCATATATTTT.

V is TRBV6-5 and J is TRBJ2-2, with unresolved D. The CDR3 is 11 amino acids. Looked up from germline, CDR1 is MNHEY and CDR2 is SVGAGI. Trimming left V 2 bases short and J 6 bases short, with 1 base between. CDR3 bases: TGTGCCAGCAGTTACCCCGGGGAGCTGTTTTTT. Protein: CASSYPGELFF.

The sample holds a few counts of this clonotype. The rearrangement links TRBV16 to TRBJ2-1; D gene ambiguous. V was shortened by 6 bases and J by 7 bases, with 7 bases between the two germline ends. Germline values: CDR1 KGHSY, CDR2 FQNENV. This CDR3 contains 11 residues. The CDR3 DNA reads as TGTGCCAGCAGTCAGGTGAATGAGCAGTTCTTC. Translation: CASSQVNEQFF.

J is TRBJ1-1 and V is TRBV6-6, with 11 bases identical to TRBD1. Germline V gene data show CDR1 as MNHNY and CDR2 as SVGAGI (reference sequence). The length of the CDR3 is 15 residues. J was trimmed by 6 bases and V by 4 bases; bases with no gene match: 7. CDR3 residues: CASSFGQGAHAEAFF. The DNA of the CDR3 is TGTGCCAGCAGTTTCGGACAGGGGGCGCACGCTGAAGCTTTCTTT.

The rearrangement uses TRBV19 and TRBJ1-1; D is unclear. CDR1 is LNHDA, CDR2 SQIVND, per germline (reference sequence). Trimming cost V 3 bases and J 8 bases, with 28 bases left between them. CDR3 length: 18 residues. As DNA, the CDR3 is TGTGCCAGTAGTATGAGGAATTGGGAAGAGGGAAACCGAGGAGAAGCTTTCTTT. This translates into CASSMRNWEEGNRGEAFF.

The rearrangement links TRBV9 to TRBJ1-3, with 10 bases fitting TRBD1. CDR3 length: 17 residues. Germline CDR1 SGDLS, CDR2 YYNGEE. The ends lost 4 bases at V and 5 bases at J; junction bases unmatched: 12. The CDR3, as DNA: TGTGCCAGCAGCCCTTCGTCCCCGGGACAGGGGCGAAACACCATATATTTT. The encoded protein is CASSPSSPGQGRNTIYF.

This chain uses TRBV20-1 with TRBJ2-7; 9 bases line up with TRBD1. The germline CDR1 and CDR2 sequences are DFQATT and SNEGSKA (reference sequence). This CDR3 is built from 14 residues. V dropped 5 bases and J dropped 5; count of bases not matched to a gene: 10. The CDR3 region is CSALNSGQGHEQYF. CDR3 in DNA: TGCAGTGCTCTCAACTCGGGACAGGGCCACGAGCAGTACTTC.

The chain has TRBV30 and TRBJ1-3; D is ambiguous. Germline loops: CDR1 GTSNPN, CDR2 SVGIG (reference sequence). V was trimmed by 0 bases and J by 4 bases, leaving 7 bases between them. The CDR3 runs to 13 residues. CDR3 region: CAWSVASGNTIYF. The CDR3 DNA reads TGTGCCTGGAGTGTAGCGAGCGGAAACACCATATATTTT. The full variable domain, with the rest looked up from reference TRBV30 and TRBJ1-3, is SQTIHQWPATLVQPVGSPLSLECTVEGTSNPNLYWYRQAAGRGLQLLFYSVGIGQISSEVPQNLSASRPQDRQFILSSKKLLLSDSGFYLCAWSVASGNTIYFGEGSWLTVV.